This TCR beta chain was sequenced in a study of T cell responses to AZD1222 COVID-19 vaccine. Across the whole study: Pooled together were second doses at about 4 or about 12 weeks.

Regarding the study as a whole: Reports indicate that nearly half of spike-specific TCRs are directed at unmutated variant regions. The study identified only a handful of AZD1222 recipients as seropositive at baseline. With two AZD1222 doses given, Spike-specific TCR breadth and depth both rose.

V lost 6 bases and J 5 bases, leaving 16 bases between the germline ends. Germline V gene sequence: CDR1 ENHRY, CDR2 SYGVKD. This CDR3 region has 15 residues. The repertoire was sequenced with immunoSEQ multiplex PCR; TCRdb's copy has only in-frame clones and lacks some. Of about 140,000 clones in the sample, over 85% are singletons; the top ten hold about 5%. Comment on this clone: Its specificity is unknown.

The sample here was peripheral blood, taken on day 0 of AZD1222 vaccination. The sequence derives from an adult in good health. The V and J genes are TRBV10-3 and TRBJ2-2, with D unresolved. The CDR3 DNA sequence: TGTGCCATCAGAGACGGAACCCAAGGTACCGGGGAGCTGTTTTTT. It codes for CAIRDGTQGTGELFF.